The clone carrying this TCR beta chain was seen a single time. This sample is drawn from a study of blood T cell repertoires in COVID-19. For the study at large: COVID-19 samples from acute and convalescent phases originated in the United States, Italy and Spain. PBMCs, B-cell-depleted T cells, or T cells were the source of the cDNA or gDNA that made up the material.

The V end was cut by 4 bases, the J end by 3 bases, with 17 bases between. The V gene's germline CDR1 is KGHDR and CDR2 SFDVKD. This CDR3 has 16 amino acids. Original methodology: Reference gene primer amplification gave estimated nucleated cell counts. Libraries were prepared by immunoSEQ multiplex PCR; TCRdb keeps only in-frame clonotypes and omits some of them. D and trimming come from the DNA, and the V and J calls and clone size come from that table. The sample yields approximately 140,000 clones, roughly 84% seen once. Sequenced input: peripheral blood. This receptor was taken from a man aged 70 or older with acute or convalescent COVID-19. The chain recombines TRBV24-1 with TRBJ1-2; D is possibly TRBD1 (5 bases). The CDR3 loop is CATSDRGHKGYYGYTF. CDR3 DNA sequence: TGTGCCACCAGTGACCGAGGACATAAAGGGTACTATGGCTACACCTTC.